Sequencing of this TCR beta chain was carried out in a study of PD-L1 blockade in urothelial cancer. At the level of the study: The median number of T cells present in blood samples was fewer than 150,000.

Stated time point: pretreatment peripheral blood. Synthetically made TCR analog templates were put into each PCR as spikes. Sequencing was performed with immunoSEQ multiplex PCR; in TCRdb, only in-frame clones are kept and a portion is missing. This sample has over 100,000 clones, with approximately 84% found just once. Trimming removed 4 bases from V and 7 bases from J, with 16 bases in between. Germline V lookup: CDR1 ENHRY, CDR2 SYGVKD. This CDR3 comprises 15 residues. The TCR originated in a man aged 45 to 65 with urothelial cancer. This chain joins TRBV10-3 and TRBJ2-2, with TRBD2 as a possible D gene (7 bases). The sequencing here drew on PBMCs, taken around atezolizumab (anti-PD-L1) treatment. The CDR3 DNA reads TGTGCCATCAGTGCTATCGGGGGGCGCGACGGGGAGCTGTTTTTT. Translated, it gives CAISAIGGRDGELFF.